The 20 T cell receptor beta chains below come from one sample, sequenced in a study of blood T cell repertoires in COVID-19. Measured with immunoSEQ multiplex PCR; TCRdb has only the in-frame clones, and not every one. The profile shows approximately 200,000 clones, approximately 81% of them singletons. Sequenced: peripheral blood. The receptor source for this set is a woman aged 80 or older with acute or convalescent COVID-19.

The rearrangement joins TRBV19 to TRBJ2-2; D gene uncertain. V was clipped by 3 bases and J by 1 base, with 9 bases between them. The germline V gene encodes CDR1 LNHDA and CDR2 SQIVND (reference sequence). CDR3 size: 15 residues. The CDR3: CASSILAGNTGELFF. DNA of the CDR3: TGTGCCAGTAGTATTCTCGCAGGGAACACCGGGGAGCTGTTTTTT.

The gene calls are TRBV6-5 and TRBJ2-3, with 10 bases aligning to TRBD2. Germline V gives CDR1 MNHEY, CDR2 SVGAGI. Trimming at V came to 0 bases and at J to 4 bases, leaving 1 base not matched to a gene. The CDR3 is 15 amino acids. CDR3 nucleotide sequence: TGTGCCAGCAGTTACTCGAGCGGGAGGGCAGATACGCAGTATTTT. This codes for CASSYSSGRADTQYF.

V is TRBV28 and J is TRBJ2-1; a possible D gene is TRBD2 (6 bases). In germline, CDR1 is MDHEN, CDR2 SYDVKM. This CDR3 is 11 amino acids long. The V end was cut by 6 bases, the J end by 6 bases, with 6 bases between. CDR3 amino acids: CASSGGNEQFF. The DNA of the CDR3 is TGTGCCAGCAGCGGGGGCAATGAGCAGTTCTTC.

The chain is built from TRBV19 and TRBJ1-2, with 7 bases fitting TRBD1. J gave up 2 bases and V 4 bases, and 4 bases lay outside the gene matches. This CDR3 comprises 14 residues. The germline gives CDR1 LNHDA, CDR2 SQIVND (reference sequence). CDR3 loop: CASSTRDRNYGYTF. The DNA of the CDR3 is TGTGCCAGTAGTACGAGGGACAGAAACTATGGCTACACCTTC.

This clone was counted a single time. This chain joins TRBV3-1 (or the pseudogene TRBV3-2) and TRBJ1-6; unclear D gene. The CDR3 consists of 14 residues. Trimming shortened V by 1 base and J by 6 bases, and 7 bases separated the two germline ends. The germline V gene encodes CDR1 LGHDT and CDR2 YNNKEL (reference sequence). The CDR3 sequence is CASSQGNSNSPLHF. DNA for the CDR3: TGTGCCAGCAGCCAAGGCAACAGTAATTCACCCCTCCACTTT.

The V and J genes are TRBV27 and TRBJ2-7; 8 bases agree with TRBD1. Germline V gene data show CDR1 as MNHEY and CDR2 as SMNVEV (reference sequence). The junction had 1 base not matched to a gene; V was cut back by 7 bases and J by 2 bases. This CDR3 has 12 amino acids. Here the CDR3 DNA reads TGTGCCAGCACGGACAGGGCCTACGAGCAGTACTTC. Its translation: CASTDRAYEQYF.

As regards this clone: At one boundary the junction diverges from the germline segment, which might be a read error. The chain has TRBV19 and TRBJ1-1, with a weak D call TRBD1 (6 bases). In germline, CDR1 is LNHDA, CDR2 SQIVND (reference sequence). The CDR3 is 16 residues long. CDR3 sequence: CASLRTAQTMNTEAFF. Written as DNA, the CDR3 is TGTGCCAGTCTCAGGACAGCACAAACGATGAATACTGAAGCTTTCTTT.

The chain couples TRBV7-2 to TRBJ2-3; D is unresolved. CDR1 SGHTA and CDR2 FQGNSA come from the germline V gene. The CDR3 extends over 14 amino acids. The V end was cut by 5 bases, the J end by 0 bases, with 9 bases between. CDR3 sequence: CASSTLSSTDTQYF. The DNA of the CDR3 is TGTGCCAGCAGCACCCTATCAAGCACAGATACGCAGTATTTT.

The J gene is TRBJ2-3, the V gene TRBV29-1, with TRBD1 as a possible D gene (6 bases). Germline-derived CDR1 and CDR2 are SQVTM and ANQGSEA. The ends were cut back, 1 base at V and 4 bases at J, with 12 bases in the middle. The CDR3 spans 14 residues. This CDR3 reads CSVEGQGRPDTQYF. CDR3 DNA sequence: TGCAGCGTTGAAGGGCAGGGGAGACCAGATACGCAGTATTTT.

This rearrangement joins TRBV6-6 to TRBJ1-2, with 7 bases fitting TRBD1. This CDR3 contains 16 residues. Looked up from germline, CDR1 is MNHNY and CDR2 is SVGAGI (reference sequence). V lost 5 bases to trimming and J lost 8 bases; unmatched junction nucleotides: 17. The CDR3 DNA is TGTGCCAGCAGTCGTAACGTCAACACAGGGGTGGGCGGCTACACCTTC. It is translated as CASSRNVNTGVGGYTF.

V gene TRBV6-5 combines with J gene TRBJ1-1, with a tentative D call TRBD1 (5 bases). This CDR3 spans 13 amino acids. Trimming removed 7 bases from V and 4 bases from J, with 13 bases in between. The V gene's germline CDR1 is MNHEY and CDR2 SVGAGI. The CDR3 here is CASNGGFGTEAFF. The CDR3 DNA reads as TGTGCCAGCAACGGGGGGTTTGGCACTGAAGCTTTCTTT.

CDR3 sequence (DNA): TGTGCCAGCAGTTTATCAGGGACAGGGTTTAGTGAAAAACTGTTTTTT. Translation gives CASSLSGTGFSEKLFF. The rearrangement links TRBV28 to TRBJ1-4, with 9 bases fitting TRBD1. Trimming at V came to 1 base and at J to 7 bases, leaving 7 bases not matched to a gene. Germline assignment: CDR1 MDHEN and CDR2 SYDVKM. CDR3 length: 16 residues.

The chain's CDR3 is CASSLTGAYNEQFF. The CDR3 coding sequence is TGTGCCAGCAGCTTAACAGGGGCCTACAATGAGCAGTTCTTC. V and J are TRBV11-3 and TRBJ2-1, with 7 bases identical to TRBD1. Germline V gene lookup returns CDR1 SGHNT and CDR2 YENEEA. V lost 2 bases, J lost 2 bases, and 0 bases stayed unmatched. The CDR3 loop spans 14 amino acids.

A few counts support this clone. The rearrangement links TRBV4-3 to TRBJ2-3; 9 bases are a match to TRBD2. J lost 4 bases, V lost 4 bases, and 9 bases had no gene match. This CDR3 is built from 16 residues. CDR1 is LGHNA, CDR2 YSLEER, per germline. The CDR3: CASSLLGSGGSDTQYF. In DNA form, the CDR3 reads TGCGCCAGCAGCCTTCTTGGGAGCGGGGGGTCAGATACGCAGTATTTT.

This chain uses TRBV7-2 with TRBJ1-2; tentatively, D is TRBD1 (6 bases). Germline V gives CDR1 SGHTA, CDR2 FQGNSA. This CDR3 comprises 14 residues. Trimming cost V 3 bases and J 1 base, with 9 bases left between them. The CDR3 DNA is TGTGCCAGCAGCTTCAGGGGCTTTAACTATGGCTACACCTTC. Amino acid sequence: CASSFRGFNYGYTF.

The sample holds one count of this clone. The rearrangement joins TRBV7-9 to TRBJ2-1; 7 bases are shared with TRBD2. Germline lookup yields CDR1 SEHNR and CDR2 FQNEAQ (reference sequence). The V and J ends lost 8 bases and 5 bases, in that order; junction bases with no gene match: 12. The CDR3 is 15 residues long. The CDR3 coding sequence is TGTGCCAGCGCGCTATACAGCGGGAAAGACAATGAGCAGTTCTTC. Encoded protein: CASALYSGKDNEQFF.

The gene calls are TRBV7-6 and TRBJ1-1; maybe TRBD1 (6 bases). CDR1 and CDR2 from the germline V gene are SGHVS and FNYEAQ. V was clipped by 4 bases and J by 8 bases, with 20 bases between them. The CDR3 totals 15 residues. CDR3 in DNA: TGTGCCAGCAGCTCAGAGCCGACAGGAGAGGTGGAAGCTTTCTTT. Its translation: CASSSEPTGEVEAFF.

The sample holds one count of this clone. The chain links TRBV10-2 to TRBJ1-2, with 7 bases matching TRBD1. Germline lookup yields CDR1 WSHSY and CDR2 SAAADI. The length of the CDR3 is 16 residues. With V trimmed by 2 bases and J by 5 bases, 11 bases remained unmatched. In DNA form, the CDR3 reads TGCGCCAGCAGTGAGATGAGGACAGGCGGGATTTATGGCTACACCTTC. This codes for CASSEMRTGGIYGYTF.

CDR3 in amino acids: CASSLAGSADTQYF. CDR3 in DNA: TGTGCCAGCAGCTTGGCAGGGTCAGCAGATACGCAGTATTTT. The V and J genes are TRBV5-4 and TRBJ2-3; maybe TRBD1 (5 bases). Trimming shortened V by 0 bases and J by 4 bases, and 9 bases separated the two germline ends. The CDR3 covers 14 residues. CDR1 SGHNT and CDR2 YYREEE come from the germline V gene (reference sequence).

The rearrangement joins TRBV11-3 to TRBJ1-2; TRBD1 agrees at 7 bases. Per the germline V gene, CDR1 is SGHNT and CDR2 is YENEEA. The CDR3 spans 15 residues. V shed 1 base and J 4 bases; nucleotides not matched to a gene: 6. This CDR3 reads CASSLGGTVLYGYTF. The CDR3 DNA is TGTGCCAGCAGCTTAGGCGGGACAGTCCTCTATGGCTACACCTTC.